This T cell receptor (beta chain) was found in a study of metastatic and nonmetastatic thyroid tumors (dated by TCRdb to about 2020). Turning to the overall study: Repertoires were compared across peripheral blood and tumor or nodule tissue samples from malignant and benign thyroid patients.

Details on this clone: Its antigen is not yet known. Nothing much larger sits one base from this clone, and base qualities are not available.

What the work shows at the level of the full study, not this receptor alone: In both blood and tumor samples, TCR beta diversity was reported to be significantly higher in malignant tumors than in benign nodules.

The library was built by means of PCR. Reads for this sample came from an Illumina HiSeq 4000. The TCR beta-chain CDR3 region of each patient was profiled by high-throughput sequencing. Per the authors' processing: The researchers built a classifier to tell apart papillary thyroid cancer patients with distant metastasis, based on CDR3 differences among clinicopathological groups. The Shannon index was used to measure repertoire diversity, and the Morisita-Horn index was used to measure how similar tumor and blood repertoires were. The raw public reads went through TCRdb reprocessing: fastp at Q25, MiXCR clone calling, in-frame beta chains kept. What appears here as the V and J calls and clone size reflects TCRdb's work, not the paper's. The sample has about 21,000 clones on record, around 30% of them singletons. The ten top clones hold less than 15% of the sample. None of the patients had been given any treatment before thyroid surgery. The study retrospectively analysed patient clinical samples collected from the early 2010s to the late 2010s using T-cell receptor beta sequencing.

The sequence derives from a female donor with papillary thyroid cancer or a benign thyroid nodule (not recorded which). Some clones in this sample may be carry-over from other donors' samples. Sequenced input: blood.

The CDR3 has the sequence CASTPLRQGHGYTF. The nucleotide sequence is given as TGTGCCAGCACCCCCTTGCGACAGGGCCATGGCTACACCTTC. The receptor chain draws on TRBV2 and TRBJ1-2; a stretch of 7 junction bases matches TRBD1. The junction shows trimming of 7 bases on V and 6 bases on J, and the gene matches do not reach 11 bases of it. From the cysteine through the phenylalanine, the CDR3 covers 14 amino acids. Only CDR3 DNA is held: 42 bases, read in frame from base 1. As encoded in the germline V gene, CDR1 is SNHLY while CDR2 is FYNNEI.